This T cell receptor beta chain was recovered during a study of response to subunit inactivated influenza vaccine (dated by TCRdb to 2016 to 2018). At the level of the whole study: The study used deep quantitative T cell receptor repertoire profiling to track responses to a trivalent subunit inactivated influenza vaccine. The research as a whole found: The authors proposed that each seasonal influenza vaccination may bring in only a limited number of new T cells.

After removal of 4 bases from V and 6 bases from J, the junction retains 10 bases not matched to a gene. As encoded in the germline V gene, CDR1 is SGDLS while CDR2 is YYNGEE. The CDR3 contains 14 residues, cysteine and phenylalanine counted. The only DNA kept is the CDR3, 42 bases in frame from the first base. The library was generated by RT-PCR. The reads were generated on an Illumina HiSeq 2500. Starting from the raw public reads, TCRdb applied fastp trimming at Q25, assembled clones with MiXCR and retained in-frame beta chains. Rows with one shared CDR3 protein collapse into an entry with the most common genes and DNA. This sample holds roughly 780,000 distinct CDR3 sequences; 15% to 20% were observed only once. The ten largest clones add up to approximately 11% of the sample. In its sample, this clonotype was seen a few times. Its antigen is unknown. No quality values exist for individual bases; no much larger clone is one base distant.

Sequenced here: PBMCs from blood, sampled around 5 days after vaccination. The sequence links TRBV9 to TRBJ2-7; 7 bases in between match TRBD1. The TCR originated in a man in his forties or fifties who received an inactivated influenza vaccine. Donor details come from another sample of the same person, matched by shared clones. The DNA sequence follows: TGTGCCAGCAGCTCGAGACAGGGCTCAGGCGAGCAGTACTTC. Translated, this gives CASSSRQGSGEQYF.